One and the same sample provided the 6 T cell receptor beta chains below, sequenced in a study of CD8+ T cells in alopecia areata. Extraction and reverse transcription of RNA yielded cDNA as the sequencing template. Repertoires were generated with immunoSEQ multiplex PCR, while TCRdb's copy carries only in-frame clones and drops some. The sample has some 190,000 clones; around 56% are singletons. The treatment: oral pan-JAK inhibitor, 5-10 mg twice daily. Here the sequenced sample was CD4+ T cells sorted from blood, taken at week 4, from a patient treated with tofacitinib. Receptors were obtained from a human donor with alopecia areata.

The J gene is TRBJ2-1, the V gene TRBV6-5, with D perhaps TRBD2 (6 bases). The CDR3 length is 15 residues. V was clipped by 6 bases and J by 6 bases, with 18 bases between them. Germline values: CDR1 MNHEY, CDR2 SVGAGI. CDR3 in amino acids: CASSRTNPLPNEQFF. The CDR3 DNA sequence: TGTGCCAGCAGCAGGACTAATCCCCTACCCAATGAGCAGTTCTTC.

The table lists this clone with many counts. This chain connects TRBV19 to TRBJ1-2, with D possibly being TRBD1 (6 bases). The CDR3 is 14 amino acids. Trimming cost V 7 bases and J 7 bases, with 19 bases left between them. Germline V lookup: CDR1 LNHDA, CDR2 SQIVND (reference sequence). CDR3 sequence reads: CASTQTGQPGGYTF. CDR3 nucleotides: TGTGCCAGTACCCAGACAGGCCAACCTGGTGGCTACACCTTC.

This clone was seen a few times. The rearrangement uses TRBV25-1 and TRBJ2-3; D remains unclear. V was shortened by 2 bases and J by 4 bases, with 7 bases between the two germline ends. The CDR3 has 13 amino acids. Germline V gives CDR1 MGHDK, CDR2 SYGVNS. The CDR3 loop is CASSERGADTQYF. The CDR3, as DNA: TGTGCCAGCAGTGAACGTGGGGCAGATACGCAGTATTTT.

The genes are TRBV30 and TRBJ2-5; 8 bases fit TRBD2. Germline assignment: CDR1 GTSNPN and CDR2 SVGIG (reference sequence). CDR3 length: 15 amino acids. The J segment lost 5 bases and the V segment lost 0 bases, leaving 8 bases of the junction unmatched. This CDR3 is CAWSVLGLAGETQYF. DNA for the CDR3: TGTGCCTGGAGTGTACTAGGACTAGCTGGCGAGACCCAGTACTTC.

The gene calls are TRBV7-2 and TRBJ2-7; 10 nucleotides align to TRBD1. The CDR3 is 15 amino acids. Trimming removed 6 bases from V and 3 bases from J; junction bases left unmatched: 8. Germline CDR1 reads SGHTA; CDR2 reads FQGNSA. CDR3 sequence: CASRQDRGPHYEQYF. As DNA, the CDR3 is TGTGCCAGCAGGCAAGACAGGGGGCCTCACTACGAGCAGTACTTC.

This clone was seen more than once but under ten times. The CDR3 DNA is TGCGCCAGCAGCTTCGGACTAGTCGTCCCCTACGAGCAGTACTTC. Its translation is CASSFGLVVPYEQYF. V gene TRBV5-1 combines with J gene TRBJ2-7; TRBD2 agrees at 7 bases. Unmatched junction bases numbered 7, after V lost 2 bases and J lost 2 bases. The CDR3 consists of 15 residues. The germline CDR1 and CDR2 sequences are SGHRS and YFSETQ. Looking up the rest from reference TRBV5-1 and TRBJ2-7 gives the full variable domain: KAGVTQTPRYLIKTRGQQVTLSCSPISGHRSVSWYQQTPGQGLQFLFEYFSETQRNKGNFPGRFSGRQFSNSRSEMNVSTLELGDSALYLCASSFGLVVPYEQYFGPGTRLTVT.